This entry describes one TCR beta chain. V was pared by 6 bases and J by 4 bases, with 8 bases of the junction left unmatched. Germline V gene data show CDR1 as KGHSH and CDR2 as LQKENI. The CDR3 runs 14 residues. The data belong to a study of blood T cell repertoires in COVID-19. In the study overall: Specimens from acute and convalescent COVID-19 originated in the United States, Italy and Spain. T cells, B-cell-depleted T cells, or PBMCs provided the cDNA or gDNA that served as material.

Original handling: Estimation of nucleated cell counts relied on the amplification of reference gene primers. The assay was immunoSEQ multiplex PCR, and TCRdb's table has in-frame clones only and misses some. Clone size and V and J calls were adopted from that table, with D and trimming inferred from the DNA. This table has about 78,000 clones, roughly 86% appearing once. The rearrangement joins TRBV18 to TRBJ2-7, with 8 bases aligning to TRBD1. The sequence was obtained from a man aged 45-65 years with active or convalescent COVID-19. The sequencing input was peripheral blood. The CDR3 is CASSPRTGQYEQYF. The DNA for the CDR3 is TGTGCCAGCTCGCCCCGGACAGGGCAATACGAGCAGTACTTC. Complete variable domain (other parts from reference TRBV18 and TRBJ2-7): NAGVMQNPRHLVRRRGQEARLRCSPMKGHSHVYWYRQLPEEGLKFMVYLQKENIIDESGMPKERFSAEFPKEGPSILRIQQVVRGDSAAYFCASSPRTGQYEQYFGPGTRLTVT.